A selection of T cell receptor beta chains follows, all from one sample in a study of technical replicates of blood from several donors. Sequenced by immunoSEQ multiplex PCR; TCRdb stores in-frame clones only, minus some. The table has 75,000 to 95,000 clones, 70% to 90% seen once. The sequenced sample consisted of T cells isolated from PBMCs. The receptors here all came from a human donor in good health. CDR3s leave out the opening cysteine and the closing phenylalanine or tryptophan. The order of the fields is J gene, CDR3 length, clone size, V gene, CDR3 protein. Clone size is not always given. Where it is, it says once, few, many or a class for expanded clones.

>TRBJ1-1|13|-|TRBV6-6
ASSPVRSPNTEAF
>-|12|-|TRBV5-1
ASSLWTGAPEQY
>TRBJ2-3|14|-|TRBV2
ASSEYGGFSTDTQY
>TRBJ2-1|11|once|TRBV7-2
ASSFTGDNEQF
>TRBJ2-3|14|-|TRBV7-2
ASSLWEREVRDTQY
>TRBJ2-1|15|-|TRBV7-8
ASSSWVAGGPLNEQF
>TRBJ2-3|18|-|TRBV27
ASSACPLPGLAECTDTQY
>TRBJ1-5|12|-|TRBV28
ASTTRRDNQPQH
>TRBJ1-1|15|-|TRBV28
ASSLKGALLRVTEAF
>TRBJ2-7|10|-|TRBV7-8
ASSLAPYEQY
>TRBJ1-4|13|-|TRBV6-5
ATNPTGLVYEKLF
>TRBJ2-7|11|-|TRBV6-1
ASSGGTSYEQY
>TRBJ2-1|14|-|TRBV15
ATRSGAASSYNEQF
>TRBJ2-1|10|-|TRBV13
ASSSSVNEQF
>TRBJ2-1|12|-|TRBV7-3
ASSTPMLADEQF
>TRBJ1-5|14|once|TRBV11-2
ASSSLTQGLNQPQH
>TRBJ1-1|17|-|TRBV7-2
ASLELPLAGTLMNTEAF
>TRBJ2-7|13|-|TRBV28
ASSHPPGEGYEQY
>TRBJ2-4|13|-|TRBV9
ASSVDPRWANIQY
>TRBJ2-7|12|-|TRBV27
ASSWTFSSYEQY
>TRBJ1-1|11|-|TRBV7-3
ASSLSRNTEAF
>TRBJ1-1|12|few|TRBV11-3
ASSRDRVNTEAF
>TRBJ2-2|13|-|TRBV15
ATSNRLFELGELF
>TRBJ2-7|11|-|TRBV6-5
ASRVAGAYEQY
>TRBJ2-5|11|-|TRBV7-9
ASRKRDSRAQY
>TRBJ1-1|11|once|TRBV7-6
ASSLSQSGFAF
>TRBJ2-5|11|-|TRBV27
ASTNRVMETQY
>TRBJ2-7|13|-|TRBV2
ASSESREVQNEQY
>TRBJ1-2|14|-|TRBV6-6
ASSAGTRNLNYGYT
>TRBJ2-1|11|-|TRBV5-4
ASSWGHYNEQF
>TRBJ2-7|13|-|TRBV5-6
ASSSLLAAPYEQY
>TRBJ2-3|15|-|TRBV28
ASSSQLAGGDTDTQY
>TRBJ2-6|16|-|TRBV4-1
ASSQPTGGYSGANVLT